This entry concerns a single T cell receptor beta chain. The antigen remains undetermined. This may come from a read error, since a much larger clone is one base off. Here the CDR3 omits its conserved ending phenylalanine or tryptophan, so a read error is the likely source. This entry comes from a study of T cells in Graves' hyperthyroidism and ophthalmopathy. Study results and caveats: Among thyroid clonotypes expanded above 0.001, most also appeared in blood.

The CDR3 runs 19 residues. The V and J ends lost 0 bases and 1 base respectively, with 17 bases between them. Germline V gene sequence: CDR1 SGHRS, CDR2 YFSETQ. There were TCR beta CDR3 regions amplified from RNA transcripts. Researchers ran a first-round RT-PCR on the TCR CDR3 using the HTBI primer set. TCRdb recomputed calls from the multiplex PCR reads with MiXCR, one row per CDR3 protein. This sample has hundreds of thousands of distinct CDR3 sequences, with around 40% found just once. The sequence was obtained from a woman aged 40 to 50 with Graves' hyperthyroidism. The sequenced sample was blood. This chain joins TRBV5-1 and TRBJ2-6; no clear D gene. The CDR3 here is CASSLAEVAFGSGANVLTS. The CDR3 coding sequence is TGCGCCAGCAGCTTGGCCGAGGTGGCCTTCGGTTCTGGGGCCAACGTCCTGACTTCC.